The following is a T cell receptor (beta chain) sequence with its context. This record comes from a study of blood T cell repertoires in COVID-19. V lost 5 bases and J 3 bases, leaving 17 bases between the germline ends. The CDR3 is made up of 15 amino acids. CDR1 SGHVS and CDR2 FNYEAQ come from the germline V gene. TCRdb's copy holds only in-frame clones and misses some; the assay was immunoSEQ multiplex PCR. The profile shows some 69,000 clones, 75% to 80% of them singletons. The TCR originated in a human donor in a cohort sampled during active COVID-19. The sequencing sample was made of peripheral blood. The chain recombines TRBV7-6 with TRBJ2-7, with D maybe TRBD1 (7 bases). The CDR3 bases are TGTGCCAGCAGCCCCCGGGGGACAGTCAGCTACGAGCAGTACTTC. Its protein product is CASSPRGTVSYEQYF.